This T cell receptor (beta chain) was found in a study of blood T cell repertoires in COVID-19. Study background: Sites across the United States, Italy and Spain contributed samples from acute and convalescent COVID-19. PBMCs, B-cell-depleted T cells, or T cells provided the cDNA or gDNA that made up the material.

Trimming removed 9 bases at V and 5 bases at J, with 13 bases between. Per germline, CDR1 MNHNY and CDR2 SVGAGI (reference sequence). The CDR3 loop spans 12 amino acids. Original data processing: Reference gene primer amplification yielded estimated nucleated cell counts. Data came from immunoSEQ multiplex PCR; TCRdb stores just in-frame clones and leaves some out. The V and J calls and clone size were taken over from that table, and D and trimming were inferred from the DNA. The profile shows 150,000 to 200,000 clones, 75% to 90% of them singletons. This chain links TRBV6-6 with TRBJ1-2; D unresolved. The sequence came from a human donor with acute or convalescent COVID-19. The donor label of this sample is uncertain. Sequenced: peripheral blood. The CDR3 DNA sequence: TGTGCCAGTCGGTCCCCTGAATATGGCTACACCTTC. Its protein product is CASRSPEYGYTF.